This entry concerns a single TCR beta chain. Its antigen is unknown. This table comes from immunoSEQ multiplex PCR, and its TCRdb copy is limited to in-frame clones, with some not included. The table lists 100,000 or so clones, 87% of them singletons. This record comes from a study of identifying expanded T cells in peripheral blood. Study-level points and caveats: Technical replicates showed roughly 1.2 changed clones; two weeks about 16; four weeks 19. Variance in clone template counts between two-week samples significantly increased with total template count across all healthy donors.

Trimming left V 4 bases short and J 11 bases short, with 14 bases between. This CDR3 comprises 11 residues. CDR1 GTSNPN and CDR2 SVGIG come from the germline V gene (reference sequence). During the collection period, no donor immune events like infections were recorded. Sequencing input: blood. This TCR derives from a person aged 18 to 75 in good health. The chain links TRBV30 to TRBJ2-5; D not resolved. CDR3 nucleotide sequence: TGTGCCTGGACGCTACAAGCTCTGCAGTACTTC. This sequence encodes CAWTLQALQYF.